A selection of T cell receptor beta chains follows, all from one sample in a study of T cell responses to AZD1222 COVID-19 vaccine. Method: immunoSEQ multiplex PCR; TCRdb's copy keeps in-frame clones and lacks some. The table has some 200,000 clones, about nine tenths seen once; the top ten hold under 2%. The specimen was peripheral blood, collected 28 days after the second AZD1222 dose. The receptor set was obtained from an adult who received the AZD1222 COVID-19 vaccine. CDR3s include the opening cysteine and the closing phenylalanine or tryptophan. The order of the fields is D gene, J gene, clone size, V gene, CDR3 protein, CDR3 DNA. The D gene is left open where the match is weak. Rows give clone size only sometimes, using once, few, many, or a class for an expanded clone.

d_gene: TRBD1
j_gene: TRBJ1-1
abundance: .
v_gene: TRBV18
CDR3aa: CASSPTGVDTEAFF
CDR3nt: TGTGCCAGCTCACCAACAGGGGTTGACACTGAAGCTTTCTTT

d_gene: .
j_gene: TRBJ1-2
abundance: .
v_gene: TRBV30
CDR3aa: CAWSDVRQAYYYGYTF
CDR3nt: TGTGCCTGGAGTGACGTCCGACAGGCCTATTACTATGGCTACACCTTC

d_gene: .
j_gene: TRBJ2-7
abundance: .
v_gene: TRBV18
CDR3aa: CASSQGTSSYEQYF
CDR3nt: TGTGCCAGCTCACAGGGTACCAGCTCCTACGAGCAGTACTTC

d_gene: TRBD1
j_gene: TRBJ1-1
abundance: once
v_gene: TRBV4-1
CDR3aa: CASSQARGTGNTEAFF
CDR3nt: TGCGCCAGCAGCCAAGCACGAGGGACAGGGAACACTGAAGCTTTCTTT

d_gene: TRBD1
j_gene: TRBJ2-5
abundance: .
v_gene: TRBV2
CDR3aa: CASSPRTGGRETQYF
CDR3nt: TGTGCCAGCAGTCCCAGGACAGGGGGGAGAGAGACCCAGTACTTC

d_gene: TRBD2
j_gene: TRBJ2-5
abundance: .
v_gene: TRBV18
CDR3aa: CASSPGLEETQYF
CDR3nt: TGTGCCAGCTCACCGGGACTAGAAGAGACCCAGTACTTC

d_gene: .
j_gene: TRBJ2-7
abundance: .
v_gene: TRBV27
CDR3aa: CASSRDSYYEQYF
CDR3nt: TGTGCCAGCTCACGGGACTCGTACTACGAGCAGTACTTC

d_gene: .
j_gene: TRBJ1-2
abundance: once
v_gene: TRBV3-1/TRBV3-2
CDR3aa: CASSPARTYGYTF
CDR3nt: TGTGCCAGCAGCCCAGCCAGGACCTATGGCTACACCTTC

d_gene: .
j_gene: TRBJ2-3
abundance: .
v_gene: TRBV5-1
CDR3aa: CASSLAGRGTDTQYF
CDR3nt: TGCGCCAGCAGCTTGGCCGGTCGGGGCACAGATACGCAGTATTTT

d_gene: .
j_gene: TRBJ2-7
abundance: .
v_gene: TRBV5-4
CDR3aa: CASSLWTRSYEQYF
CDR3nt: TGTGCCAGCAGCTTGTGGACAAGATCCTACGAGCAGTACTTC

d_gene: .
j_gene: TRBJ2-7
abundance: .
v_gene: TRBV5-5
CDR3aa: CASSLAVGGWEQYF
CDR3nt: TGTGCCAGCAGCTTGGCCGTAGGGGGGTGGGAGCAGTACTTC

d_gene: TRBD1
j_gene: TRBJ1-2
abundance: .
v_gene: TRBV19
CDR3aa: CASSVRGPDYGYTF
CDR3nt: TGTGCCAGTAGTGTCAGGGGGCCTGACTATGGCTACACCTTC

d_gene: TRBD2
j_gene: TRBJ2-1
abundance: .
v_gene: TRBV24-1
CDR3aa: CATSPAQATSGNEQFF
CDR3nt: TGTGCCACCAGTCCTGCTCAGGCCACTAGCGGGAATGAGCAGTTCTTC

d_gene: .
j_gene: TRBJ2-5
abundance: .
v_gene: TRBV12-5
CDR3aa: CASGFPGETQYF
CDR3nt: TGTGCTAGTGGTTTCCCCGGAGAGACCCAGTACTTC

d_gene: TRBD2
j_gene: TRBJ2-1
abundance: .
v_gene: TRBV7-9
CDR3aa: CASASSGRASNEQFF
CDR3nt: TGTGCCAGCGCCTCTAGCGGGAGGGCCAGCAATGAGCAGTTCTTC

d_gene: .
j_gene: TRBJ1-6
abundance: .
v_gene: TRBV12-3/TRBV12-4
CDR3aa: CASSFIGNSPLHF
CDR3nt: TGTGCCAGCAGTTTTATTGGAAATTCACCCCTCCACTTT

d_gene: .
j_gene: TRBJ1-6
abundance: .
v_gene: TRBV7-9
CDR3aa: CASSLSPQGGVASPLHF
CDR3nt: TGTGCCAGCAGCTTAAGCCCTCAGGGAGGTGTAGCTTCACCCCTCCACTTT

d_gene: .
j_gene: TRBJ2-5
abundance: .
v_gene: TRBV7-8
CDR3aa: CASSPRFRGETQYF
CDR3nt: TGTGCCAGCAGCCCTCGATTCAGAGGAGAGACCCAGTACTTC

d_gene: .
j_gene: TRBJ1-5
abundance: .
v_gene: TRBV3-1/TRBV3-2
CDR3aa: CASSQAGHSNQPQHF
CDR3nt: TGTGCCAGCAGCCAAGCCGGCCACAGTAATCAGCCCCAGCATTTT

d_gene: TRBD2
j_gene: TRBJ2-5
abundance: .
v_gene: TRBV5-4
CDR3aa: CASSQGLAGGQETQYF
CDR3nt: TGTGCCAGCAGCCAAGGACTAGCGGGAGGCCAAGAGACCCAGTACTTC

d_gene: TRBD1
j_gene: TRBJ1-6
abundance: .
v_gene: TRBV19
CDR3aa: CASSLTGGGHSPLHF
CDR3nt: TGTGCCAGTAGTCTGACAGGGGGAGGCCATTCACCCCTCCACTTT

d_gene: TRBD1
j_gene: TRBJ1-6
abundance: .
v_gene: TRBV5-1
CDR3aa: CASSLGQGASNSPLHF
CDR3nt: TGCGCCAGCAGCTTAGGACAGGGGGCGAGTAATTCACCCCTCCACTTT

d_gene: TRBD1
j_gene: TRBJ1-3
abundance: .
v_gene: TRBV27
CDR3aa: CASRPRQGSSGNTIYF
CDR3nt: TGTGCCAGCAGACCAAGACAGGGCTCCTCTGGAAACACCATATATTTT

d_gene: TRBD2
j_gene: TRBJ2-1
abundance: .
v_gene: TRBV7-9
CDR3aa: CASSFGGGAAYNEQFF
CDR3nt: TGTGCCAGCAGCTTCGGCGGGGGGGCCGCATACAATGAGCAGTTCTTC

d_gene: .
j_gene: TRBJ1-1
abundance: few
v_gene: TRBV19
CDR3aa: CASSWGRTSMNTEAFF
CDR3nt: TGTGCCAGTAGTTGGGGGAGAACCTCTATGAACACTGAAGCTTTCTTT

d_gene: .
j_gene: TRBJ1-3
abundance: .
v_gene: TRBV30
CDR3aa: CAWSVQAGVTGNTIYF
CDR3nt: TGTGCCTGGAGTGTACAGGCAGGGGTCACTGGAAACACCATATATTTT

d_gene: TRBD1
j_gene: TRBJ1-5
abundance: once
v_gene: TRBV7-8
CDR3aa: CASSSRQGIGNQPQHF
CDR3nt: TGTGCCAGCAGCTCCAGACAGGGGATAGGCAATCAGCCCCAGCATTTT

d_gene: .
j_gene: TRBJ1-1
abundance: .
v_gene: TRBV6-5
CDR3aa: CASSWAGRNTEAFF
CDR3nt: TGTGCCAGCAGCTGGGCAGGGCGAAACACTGAAGCTTTCTTT

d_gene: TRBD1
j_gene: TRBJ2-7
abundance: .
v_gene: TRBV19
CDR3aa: CASSTRDRGHEQYF
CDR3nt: TGTGCCAGTAGTACTCGGGACAGGGGCCACGAGCAGTACTTC

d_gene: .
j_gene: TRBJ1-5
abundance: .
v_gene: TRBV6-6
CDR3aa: CASSLDSLSNQPQHF
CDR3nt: TGTGCCAGCAGTTTGGACAGTCTTAGCAATCAGCCCCAGCATTTT

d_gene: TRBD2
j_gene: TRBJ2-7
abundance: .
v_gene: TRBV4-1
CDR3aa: CASRPSGRGFYEQYF
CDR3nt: TGCGCCAGCAGACCTAGCGGGAGAGGTTTCTACGAGCAGTACTTC

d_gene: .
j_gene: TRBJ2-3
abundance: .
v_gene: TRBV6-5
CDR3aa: CASSPNRVGTDTQYF
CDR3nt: TGTGCCAGCAGTCCCAACAGGGTTGGCACAGATACGCAGTATTTT

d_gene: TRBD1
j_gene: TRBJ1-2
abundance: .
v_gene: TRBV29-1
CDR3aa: CSVEGQGARGYTF
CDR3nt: TGCAGCGTTGAGGGCCAGGGGGCGAGAGGCTACACCTTC

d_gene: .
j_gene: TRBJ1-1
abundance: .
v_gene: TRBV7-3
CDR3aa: CASSLWGGRSTEAFF
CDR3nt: TGTGCCAGCAGCTTATGGGGGGGAAGGAGCACTGAAGCTTTCTTT

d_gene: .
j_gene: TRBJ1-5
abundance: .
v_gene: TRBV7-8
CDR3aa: CASSLAEGGQPPQHF
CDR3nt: TGTGCCAGCAGCTTAGCTGAGGGGGGGCAACCGCCCCAGCATTTT

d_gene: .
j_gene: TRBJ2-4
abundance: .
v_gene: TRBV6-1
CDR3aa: CASSERLAPDSKNIQYF
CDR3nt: TGTGCCAGCAGTGAAAGACTCGCCCCCGATAGCAAAAACATTCAGTACTTC

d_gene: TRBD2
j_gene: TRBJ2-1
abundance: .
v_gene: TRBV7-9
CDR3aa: CASSLGTSGKDEQFF
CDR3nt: TGTGCCAGCAGCTTAGGGACTAGCGGGAAGGATGAGCAGTTCTTC

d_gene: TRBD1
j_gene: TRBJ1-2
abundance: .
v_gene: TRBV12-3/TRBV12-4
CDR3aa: CASSPGQLHGYTF
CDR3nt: TGTGCCAGCAGTCCGGGACAGCTACATGGCTACACCTTC

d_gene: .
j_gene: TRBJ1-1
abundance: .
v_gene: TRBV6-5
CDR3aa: CASSPAGVMNTEAFF
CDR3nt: TGTGCCAGCAGTCCGGCGGGGGTGATGAACACTGAAGCTTTCTTT

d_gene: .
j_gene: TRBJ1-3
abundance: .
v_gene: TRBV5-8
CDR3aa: CASSLEPTGGWAIYF
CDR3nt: TGTGCCAGCAGCTTGGAACCGACGGGCGGCTGGGCCATATATTTT

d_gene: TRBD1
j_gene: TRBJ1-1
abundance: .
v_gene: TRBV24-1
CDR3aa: CATSDDRGNPEAFF
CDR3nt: TGTGCCACCAGTGACGACAGGGGAAACCCTGAAGCTTTCTTT

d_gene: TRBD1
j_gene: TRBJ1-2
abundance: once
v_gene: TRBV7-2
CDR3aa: CASSLGPGGVYGYTF
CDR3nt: TGTGCCAGCAGCTTAGGGCCAGGGGGAGTTTATGGCTACACCTTC